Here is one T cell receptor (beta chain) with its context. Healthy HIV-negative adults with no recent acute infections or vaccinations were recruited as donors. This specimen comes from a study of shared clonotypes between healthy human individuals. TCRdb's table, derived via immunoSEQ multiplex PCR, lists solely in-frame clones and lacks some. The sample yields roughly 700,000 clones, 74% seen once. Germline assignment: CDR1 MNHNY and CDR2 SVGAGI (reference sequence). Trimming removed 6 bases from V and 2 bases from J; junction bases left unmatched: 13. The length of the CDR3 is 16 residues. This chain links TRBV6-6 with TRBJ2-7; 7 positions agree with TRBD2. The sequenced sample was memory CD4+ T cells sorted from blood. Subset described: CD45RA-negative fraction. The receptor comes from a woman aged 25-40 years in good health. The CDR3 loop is CASSPGRAGVPYEQYF. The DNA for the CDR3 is TGTGCCAGCAGCCCCGGTCGGGCGGGAGTCCCCTACGAGCAGTACTTC.